This T cell receptor (beta chain) was recovered during a study of blood T cell repertoires in COVID-19. Across the study: The United States, Italy and Spain supplied acute and convalescent COVID-19 samples. T cells, B-cell-depleted T cells, or PBMCs supplied cDNA or gDNA.

As handled by the study authors: Amplification of reference gene primers was used by the study to estimate nucleated cell counts. The protocol was immunoSEQ multiplex PCR, while the TCRdb copy is restricted to in-frame clones and leaves out a portion. V and J calls plus clone size are reproduced from that table; the DNA served to infer D and trimming. This table holds 150,000 to 200,000 clones, about 90% found once. The Seattle site enrolled patients during active infection and followed them longitudinally. V was cut by 1 base and J by 0 bases, with 13 bases left in between. The CDR3 consists of 17 residues. Germline CDR1 and CDR2: MNHNS and SASEGT.

Material for sequencing was peripheral blood. The rearrangement links TRBV6-1 to TRBJ2-4; D possibly corresponds to TRBD2 (5 bases). This TCR was sampled from a man aged 25 to 45 with COVID-19, enrolled during active disease. The CDR3 nucleotides are TGTGCCAGCAGTGAAGAGGGCGGACTCATAGCCAAAAACATTCAGTACTTC. It codes for CASSEEGGLIAKNIQYF.